These 6 T cell receptor beta chains share one sample of origin, sequenced in a study of OX40 agonist ivuxolimab in advanced cancers. The assay was immunoSEQ multiplex PCR, and TCRdb's table has in-frame clones only and misses some. The sample holds over 55,000 clones; about 90% are singletons and the top ten take about 14%. The source material was CD4+ or CD8+ T cells sorted from blood, sampled in a trial of the OX40 agonist ivuxolimab. These receptors were obtained from an adult with an advanced solid tumor such as melanoma, head and neck, liver or kidney cancer.

The V and J genes are TRBV5-4 and TRBJ2-7; 7 bases align to TRBD1. With 1 base clipped from V and 5 bases from J, the junction kept 6 bases outside the gene matches. The CDR3 runs to 14 residues. Looked up from germline, CDR1 is SGHNT and CDR2 is YYREEE (reference sequence). CDR3 in amino acids: CASSLNDRVDEQYF. The CDR3 coding sequence is TGTGCCAGCAGCTTGAACGACAGGGTCGACGAGCAGTACTTC.

This clone is large (0.1 to 1%) in the sample. This chain uses TRBV5-1 with TRBJ1-3; TRBD1 matches 10 bases. CDR1 and CDR2 (germline): SGHRS, YFSETQ. Germline trimming cut 4 bases from V and 3 bases from J; bases unmatched to any gene: 7. The CDR3 contains 16 residues. The DNA of the CDR3 is TGCGCCAGCAGCCCCCGGACAGGGGGTGGTGGAAACACCATATATTTT. Protein product: CASSPRTGGGGNTIYF.

The chain links TRBV6-6 to TRBJ2-7; 9 bases fit TRBD2. The germline CDR1 and CDR2 sequences are MNHNY and SVGAGI (reference sequence). The junction had 4 bases not matched to a gene; V was cut back by 2 bases and J by 5 bases. The CDR3 runs to 14 residues. The CDR3 bases are TGTGCCAGCAGTTACAGCGGGGGGAATAACGAGCAGTACTTC. Its protein is CASSYSGGNNEQYF.

CDR3 sequence: CAISDDRNYEQYF. CDR3 DNA sequence: TGTGCCATCAGTGACGACCGAAACTACGAGCAGTACTTC. The rearrangement joins TRBV10-3 to TRBJ2-7; no reliable D call. Trimming shortened V by 3 bases and J by 3 bases, and 9 bases separated the two germline ends. The CDR3 covers 13 residues. CDR1 is ENHRY and CDR2 is SYGVKD in the germline V gene.

This clone was counted a single time. This chain joins TRBV4-2 and TRBJ2-3, with D unresolved. CDR1 is LGHNA and CDR2 is YNFKEQ in the germline V gene. The CDR3 spans 14 residues. V shed 1 base and J shed 1 base, with 6 bases lying between them. CDR3 sequence (DNA): TGTGCCAGCAGCCAAGTTGTCGGCACAGATACGCAGTATTTT. Protein sequence: CASSQVVGTDTQYF.

The chain employs TRBV5-1 and TRBJ2-5; D unclear. The J call is doubtful: the DNA matches TRBJ2-7 better. The length of the CDR3 is 13 residues. CDR1 and CDR2 (germline): SGHRS, YFSETQ. The CDR3 spells CASSLGEPSEQYF. CDR3 coding DNA: TGCGCCAGCAGCTTGGGGGAACCGAGCGAGCAGTACTTC.